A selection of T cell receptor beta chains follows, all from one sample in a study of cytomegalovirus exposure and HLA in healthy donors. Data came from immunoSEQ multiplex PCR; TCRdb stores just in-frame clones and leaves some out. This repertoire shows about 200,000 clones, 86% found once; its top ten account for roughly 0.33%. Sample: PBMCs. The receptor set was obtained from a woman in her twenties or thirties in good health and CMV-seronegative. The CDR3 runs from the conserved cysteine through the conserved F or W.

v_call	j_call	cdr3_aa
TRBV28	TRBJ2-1	CASGSGQTYNEQFF
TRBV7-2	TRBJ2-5	CASSLGGSGETQYF
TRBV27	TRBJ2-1	CASSSPGRERYNEQFF
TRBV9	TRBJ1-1	CASSSHRDRSPNTEAFF
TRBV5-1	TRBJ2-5	CARWEEETQYF
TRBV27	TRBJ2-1	CASSWTGGYNEQFF
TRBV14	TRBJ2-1	CASSLQTYNEQFF
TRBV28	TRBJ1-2	CASSFINYGYTF
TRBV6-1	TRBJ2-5	CASTLGAAVKTQYF
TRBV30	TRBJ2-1	CAGASGLAGKEQFF
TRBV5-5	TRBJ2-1	CASSPREISYNEQFF
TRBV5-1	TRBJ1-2	CASSSDSDYGYTF
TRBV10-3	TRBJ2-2	CAIRGTSGRSGGELFF
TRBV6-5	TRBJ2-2	CASVGGLNTGELFF
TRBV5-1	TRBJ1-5	CASSSQGFEPQHF
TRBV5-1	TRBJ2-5	CASSLEGLAGGMSETQYF
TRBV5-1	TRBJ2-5	CASSGTGRETQYF
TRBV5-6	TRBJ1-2	CASSLAGTGIVGYTF
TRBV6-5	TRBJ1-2	CASSYSRTSGYTF
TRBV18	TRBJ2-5	CASSDRTGPQETQYF
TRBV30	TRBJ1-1	CAWSPRVRTEAFF
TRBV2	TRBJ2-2	CASRGLYTGELFF
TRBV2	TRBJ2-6	CASTRQATISGANVLTF
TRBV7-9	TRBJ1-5	CASSSSGEGQPQHF
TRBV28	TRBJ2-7	CASSLSPQREQYF
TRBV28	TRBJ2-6	CASTGGSGANVLTF
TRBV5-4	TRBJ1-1	CASSTPRTGGHTEAFF
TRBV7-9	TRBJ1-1	CASSWGQVEEAFF
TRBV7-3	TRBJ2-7	CASSLLGTGGYEQYF
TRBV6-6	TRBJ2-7	CASSYSGVLGVGEQYF
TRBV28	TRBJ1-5	CASSPLLLNQPQHF
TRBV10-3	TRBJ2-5	CASVAGAGETQYF
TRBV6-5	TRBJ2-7	CASRRLDEQYF
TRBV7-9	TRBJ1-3	CASSLGQGVTGNTIYF
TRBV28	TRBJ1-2	CASSSTGNYGYTF
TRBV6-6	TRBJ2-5	CASSYSWYSVQGTQYF
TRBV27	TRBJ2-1	CASSLIAGAYNEQFF
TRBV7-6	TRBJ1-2	CASSLGEEYGYTF
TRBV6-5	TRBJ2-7	CASQRAPGEQYF
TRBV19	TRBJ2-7	CASSISSTGQGYEQYF
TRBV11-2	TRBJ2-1	CASSMRLALGWGNEQFF
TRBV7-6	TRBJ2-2	CASKGGPNTGELFF
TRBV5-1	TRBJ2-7	CASSFTGDSYEQYF
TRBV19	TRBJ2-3	CASSIFGGLYTDTQYF
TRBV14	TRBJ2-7	CASSRDSYDEQYF
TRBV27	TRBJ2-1	CASNEAGPSYNEQFF
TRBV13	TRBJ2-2	CASSFGQPNTGELFF
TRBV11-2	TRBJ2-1	CASSPQSGAYNEQFF
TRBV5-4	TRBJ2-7	CASSLEEGRSSYEQYF